The table lists the clone carrying this T cell receptor beta chain with many counts. Its antigen is currently unknown. The data stem from a study of T cells in Graves' hyperthyroidism and ophthalmopathy. Study details: Peripheral blood was obtained at initial diagnosis, preceding any treatment. Study-wide findings and caveats: Ophthalmopathy was told apart from stable hyperthyroidism by a 13 V-J model.

V was cut by 0 bases and J by 1 base, with 4 bases left in between. This CDR3 contains 13 residues. Germline assignment: CDR1 MNHEY and CDR2 SVGEGT. From RNA transcripts, TCR beta CDR3 regions were amplified. HTBI primers were the set used in a first-round RT-PCR of the TCR CDR3. TCRdb ran MiXCR on the multiplex PCR reads and lists one entry per CDR3 protein. Among about 290,000 distinct CDR3 sequences listed, over 15% were seen once. The material sequenced was blood. The V gene is TRBV6-2 or TRBV6-3, the J gene TRBJ2-7; D remains ambiguous. This clonotype was sampled from a woman aged 55-69 years with Graves' ophthalmopathy. CDR3 protein: CASSYSQSYEQYF. The CDR3 DNA follows: TGTGCCAGCAGTTACTCGCAGTCCTACGAGCAGTACTTC.